This T cell receptor beta chain is from a study of T cells in localized non-small cell lung cancer. Comments on this clone: Its antigen is undetermined.

Measured with immunoSEQ multiplex PCR; TCRdb has only the in-frame clones, and not every one. The data contain thousands of clones, roughly 29% of them singletons. This CDR3 contains 15 residues. Germline V gives CDR1 SGDLS, CDR2 YYNGEE. J gave up 5 bases and V 0 bases, and 5 bases lay outside the gene matches. Study-wide findings and caveats: In uninvolved adjacent lung, T cell clonality reached its highest value, exceeding tumor.

The starting material was lung tumor tissue, obtained before any cancer treatment. The TCR was taken from a male donor at least 60 years old with stage I lung adenocarcinoma. The chain couples TRBV9 to TRBJ2-1; 7 nucleotides line up with TRBD2. The CDR3 loop is CASSVEASGNNEQFF. The CDR3, as DNA: TGTGCCAGCAGCGTAGAGGCTAGCGGTAACAATGAGCAGTTCTTC.